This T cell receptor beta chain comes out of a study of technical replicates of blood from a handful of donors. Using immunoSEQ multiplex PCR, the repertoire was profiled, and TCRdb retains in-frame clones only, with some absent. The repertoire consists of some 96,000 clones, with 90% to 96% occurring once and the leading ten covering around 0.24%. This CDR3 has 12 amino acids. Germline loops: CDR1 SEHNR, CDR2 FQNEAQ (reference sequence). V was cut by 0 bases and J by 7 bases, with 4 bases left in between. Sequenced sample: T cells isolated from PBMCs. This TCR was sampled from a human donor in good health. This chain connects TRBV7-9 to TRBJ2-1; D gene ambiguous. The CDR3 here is CASSLAHNEQFF. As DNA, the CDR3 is TGTGCCAGCAGCTTAGCTCATAATGAGCAGTTCTTC.